This TCR beta chain appears in the sequencing data of a study of vaccination and CD4 T cells after COVID-19. Cultured CD4+ T cell DNA was sequenced using the Oncomine TCR Beta short-read assay. TCRdb reprocessed the PCR reads via MiXCR and lists one record per CDR3 protein. The data show 17,000 or so distinct CDR3 sequences, about 46% seen once. Trimming stripped 5 bases from V and 1 base from J, with 16 bases between. This CDR3 has 15 amino acids. CDR1 and CDR2 from the germline V gene are DFQATT and SNEGSKA (reference sequence). A remark on this clonotype: Its target is unknown.

Treatment meaning: approximately 11-day PBMC culture with coronavirus spike peptide pools or control peptides (ViraFEST assay). This chain links TRBV20-1 with TRBJ2-3; tentative D call: TRBD1 (6 bases). The input for sequencing was CD4+ T cells from blood, cultured in vitro, taken before SARS-CoV-2 vaccination. This receptor was identified in a human donor who had recovered from COVID-19. CDR3 DNA: TGCAGTGCTTCCCCTCCGACAGGAGGCACAGATACGCAGTATTTT. Translated, it gives CSASPPTGGTDTQYF.